What follows are 25 T cell receptor beta chains derived from one specimen sequenced in a study of identical twins (dated by TCRdb to the mid-2010s). The library was generated by 5' RACE. TCRdb shows the sequencer as Illumina HiSeq 2000. The raw public data were reprocessed by TCRdb itself: fastp quality trimming at Q25, MiXCR clonotype calling, in-frame beta chains only. Merged by CDR3 protein, the rows form single entries marked with the most common genes and DNA. For this sample there are some 440,000 distinct CDR3 sequences; more than 20% appear just once. 2.9% of the sample is held by the ten biggest clonotypes. Another study also made use of these data, one on T cells expressing NK-cell markers.

The source material was CD4+ T cells sorted from blood. The receptors shown here come from a young woman in good health.

This clonotype was picked up a small number of times. The V and J genes are TRBV7-2 and TRBJ1-2; D gene ambiguous. Trimming removed 4 bases at V and 8 bases at J, with 20 bases between. The germline CDR1 and CDR2 sequences are SGHTA and FQGNSA. This CDR3 has 15 amino acids. CDR3 nucleotides: TGTGCCAGCAGCTCGGACGCTAGGGTCCCCGAAGGCTACACCTTC. It translates to CASSSDARVPEGYTF.

This clonotype was detected a few times. This rearrangement joins TRBV20-1 to TRBJ1-4; weak D call: TRBD1 (6 bases). V was cut by 6 bases and J by 8 bases, with 16 bases left in between. CDR1 is DFQATT and CDR2 is SNEGSKA in the germline V gene (reference sequence). The CDR3 totals 13 residues. CDR3 amino acids: CSANRDGKEKLFF. The DNA of the CDR3 is TGCAGTGCCAACAGGGACGGAAAAGAAAAACTGTTTTTT.

This clonotype was seen many times. The chain couples TRBV9 to TRBJ2-1, with 7 bases lining up with TRBD2. This CDR3 is built from 14 residues. Germline V gene data show CDR1 as SGDLS and CDR2 as YYNGEE. The ends lost 4 bases at V and 3 bases at J; junction bases unmatched: 4. The CDR3 DNA reads as TGTGCCAGCAGCCTCCGGACTAGCTACAATGAGCAGTTCTTC. The encoded protein is CASSLRTSYNEQFF.

This clonotype was counted a few times. This chain connects TRBV28 to TRBJ2-3; 8 bases align to TRBD2. Germline V CDR1 and CDR2: MDHEN, SYDVKM. CDR3 length: 16 amino acids. Unmatched junction bases numbered 13, after V lost 4 bases and J lost 7 bases. The CDR3: CASSSKTARGAYTQYF. The CDR3, as DNA: TGTGCCAGCAGTTCTAAGACGGCGCGGGGGGCATATACGCAGTATTTT. The full variable domain, its missing parts supplied by reference TRBV28 and TRBJ2-3, is DVKVTQSSRYLVKRTGEKVFLECVQDMDHENMFWYRQDPGLGLRLIYFSYDVKMKEKGDIPEGYSVSREKKERFSLILESASTNQTSMYLCASSSKTARGAYTQYFGPGTRLTVL.

V and J are TRBV7-6 and TRBJ2-1, with D unclear. Between the trimmed V and J ends, which lost 1 base and 8 bases, there was a span of 9 bases. Germline-derived CDR1 and CDR2 are SGHVS and FNYEAQ. The CDR3 covers 13 residues. CDR3 coding DNA: TGTGCCAGCAGCTTAGATGTAGGATATGAGCAGTTCTTC. Translating gives CASSLDVGYEQFF. Using reference TRBV7-6 and TRBJ2-1 for the parts outside the CDR3, the full variable domain is GAGVSQSPRYKVTKRGQDVALRCDPISGHVSLYWYRQALGQGPEFLTYFNYEAQQDKSGLPNDRFSAERPEGSISTLTIQRTEQRDSAMYRCASSLDVGYEQFFGPGTRLTVL.

This clonotype has just a few counts. Mismatch with germline at one junction end may stem from a read error. The rearrangement uses TRBV12-3 or TRBV12-4 and TRBJ2-2; weak D call: TRBD2 (5 bases). The length of the CDR3 is 14 residues. The CDR3 region has the DNA TGTGCCAGCAGTCTAGGGTTGAGCACCGGGGAGCGGTTTTTT. Its translation: CASSLGLSTGERFF.

This clonotype has only a few counts. V gene TRBV7-2 combines with J gene TRBJ2-5; no clear D gene. The CDR3 covers 12 residues. Germline CDR1 SGHTA, CDR2 FQGNSA. V was clipped by 5 bases and J by 5 bases, with 9 bases between them. CDR3 DNA: TGTGCCAGCAGCGTCCGTGGGGAGACCCAGTACTTC. Translating it yields CASSVRGETQYF.

The rearrangement links TRBV9 to TRBJ2-1, with 9 bases lining up with TRBD2. The CDR3 loop spans 15 amino acids. Trimming removed 0 bases from V and 6 bases from J; junction bases left unmatched: 4. In germline, CDR1 is SGDLS, CDR2 YYNGEE. CDR3 amino acids: CASSVGSGRSNEQFF. As DNA, the CDR3 is TGTGCCAGCAGCGTAGGGAGCGGGAGGTCCAATGAGCAGTTCTTC.

This chain joins TRBV7-2 and TRBJ2-2; the match to TRBD1 covers 9 bases. This CDR3 comprises 15 residues. Trimming removed 6 bases from V and 7 bases from J; junction bases left unmatched: 9. The germline V gene has CDR1 SGHTA and CDR2 FQGNSA. In nucleotides, the CDR3 is TGTGCCAGCAGGCTTGACAGGGGGTCGGTCGGGGAGCTGTTTTTT. It yields the protein CASRLDRGSVGELFF.

This rearrangement joins TRBV30 to TRBJ2-1; 7 nucleotides line up with TRBD2. Germline CDR1 GTSNPN, CDR2 SVGIG (reference sequence). The V gene end was trimmed by 4 bases and the J gene end by 7 bases; junction bases not matched to a gene: 7. This CDR3 region has 13 residues. CDR3 nucleotides: TGTGCCTGGAAATTAGCGGGCCTGAATGAGCAGTTCTTC. Translating gives CAWKLAGLNEQFF.

The V and J genes are TRBV6-5 and TRBJ2-2; D unclear. This CDR3 comprises 15 residues. Trimming took 2 bases from V and 8 from J, leaving 15 bases between them. Germline CDR1 is MNHEY and CDR2 is SVGAGI. CDR3 protein: CASSYLFSDPGELFF. DNA for the CDR3: TGTGCCAGCAGTTACCTTTTCAGCGACCCTGGGGAGCTGTTTTTT.

The chain carries TRBV7-9 and TRBJ1-4; D might be TRBD1 (6 bases). CDR1 and CDR2 from the germline V gene are SEHNR and FQNEAQ (reference sequence). The CDR3 length is 15 residues. With 4 bases removed from V and 6 bases from J, the gap between germline ends came to 15 bases. CDR3: CASSSGGGRDEKLFF. The CDR3 nucleotides are TGTGCCAGCAGCTCAGGCGGGGGCCGTGATGAAAAACTGTTTTTT.

The chain is built from TRBV11-1 and TRBJ2-1, with 8 bases that match TRBD1. This CDR3 spans 12 amino acids. With 5 bases clipped from V and 8 bases from J, the junction kept 2 bases outside the gene matches. Germline assignment: CDR1 SGHAT and CDR2 FQDESV (reference sequence). In nucleotides, the CDR3 is TGTGCCAGCAGCCGACAGGGGTATGAGCAGTTCTTC. This translates into CASSRQGYEQFF.

This chain joins TRBV3-1 and TRBJ1-6; D gene ambiguous. V lost 3 bases and J lost 11, with 8 bases in between. Germline V gene sequence: CDR1 LGHDT, CDR2 YNNKEL (reference sequence). There are 12 residues in the CDR3. The CDR3 loop reads CASSHNGPPLHF. The CDR3, as DNA: TGTGCCAGCAGCCATAATGGCCCACCCCTCCACTTT.

This clonotype was detected only a few times. V usage is TRBV20-1 and J usage is TRBJ2-3, with D uncertain. Trimming pared 2 bases from V and 4 bases from J, leaving 16 bases between. The CDR3 runs 15 residues. The V gene's germline CDR1 is DFQATT and CDR2 SNEGSKA (reference sequence). The CDR3 region is CSARPRAPFSDTQYF. The CDR3 bases are TGCAGTGCTAGACCCCGGGCCCCGTTCTCAGATACGCAGTATTTT.

The CDR3, as DNA: TGTGCCAGCAGTTACCTCTCGACAGGGCCCAATGAGCAGTTCTTC. It yields the protein CASSYLSTGPNEQFF. The chain has TRBV6-5 and TRBJ2-1; TRBD1 agrees at 7 bases. The germline V gene encodes CDR1 MNHEY and CDR2 SVGAGI. There are 15 residues in the CDR3. Germline trimming cut 2 bases from V and 6 bases from J; bases unmatched to any gene: 7.

The chain links TRBV20-1 to TRBJ2-7; 7 nucleotides line up with TRBD2. Losses at the gene ends were 1 base for V and 2 bases for J; bases not matched to a gene: 5. CDR1 and CDR2 from the germline V gene are DFQATT and SNEGSKA (reference sequence). CDR3 length equals 14 residues. The CDR3 sequence is CSARGSGTTYEQYF. The CDR3 bases are TGCAGTGCTAGAGGGAGCGGGACCACCTACGAGCAGTACTTC.

J is TRBJ2-3 and V is TRBV3-1; 7 bases are shared with TRBD2. Germline assignment: CDR1 LGHDT and CDR2 YNNKEL (reference sequence). V trimming: 0 bases; J trimming: 5 bases; junction bases outside the gene matches: 5. This CDR3 is built from 15 residues. The CDR3 bases are TGTGCCAGCAGCCAAGAGTGGGGGGGGGGAGATACGCAGTATTTT. It yields the protein CASSQEWGGGDTQYF.

A few counts support this clonotype. J is TRBJ1-2 and V is TRBV20-1; D is ambiguous. V was cut by 5 bases and J by 8 bases, with 12 bases left in between. This CDR3 is 11 amino acids long. CDR1 DFQATT and CDR2 SNEGSKA come from the germline V gene (reference sequence). CDR3 bases: TGCAGTGCTGACCCTGACGGGGGCTACACCTTC. It translates to CSADPDGGYTF.

The CDR3, as DNA: TGTGCTAGTGGTTCACAGCTTAGCACAGATACGCAGTATTTT. It translates to CASGSQLSTDTQYF. The J gene is TRBJ2-3, the V gene TRBV12-5; D gene uncertain. In germline, CDR1 is LGHNT, CDR2 FRNRAP. Trimming pared 4 bases from V and 0 bases from J, leaving 8 bases between. The CDR3 contains 14 residues. The full variable domain, rest sourced from reference TRBV12-5 and TRBJ2-3, is DARVTQTPRHKVTEMGQEVTMRCQPILGHNTVFWYRQTMMQGLELLAYFRNRAPLDDSGMPKDRFSAEMPDATLATLKIQPSEPRDSAVYFCASGSQLSTDTQYFGPGTRLTVL.

The rearrangement joins TRBV19 to TRBJ2-6; either TRBD1 or TRBD2 may supply D (6 bases each). The CDR3 has 15 residues. V was cut by 7 bases and J by 2 bases, with 12 bases left in between. Germline-derived CDR1 and CDR2 are LNHDA and SQIVND (reference sequence). CDR3 protein: CASTTGAAGANVLTF. The CDR3 DNA sequence: TGTGCCAGTACCACGGGGGCGGCTGGGGCCAACGTCCTGACTTTC.

This clonotype has more than one count but fewer than ten. This chain joins TRBV20-1 and TRBJ2-3, with D perhaps matching TRBD2 (5 bases). V was trimmed by 6 bases and J by 2 bases, leaving 9 bases between them. The CDR3 is made up of 12 amino acids. The germline V gene encodes CDR1 DFQATT and CDR2 SNEGSKA (reference sequence). The CDR3 region has the DNA TGCAGTGCCCCCCGGGACACAGATACGCAGTATTTT. Its protein is CSAPRDTDTQYF.

In its sample, this clonotype was seen a few times. This rearrangement joins TRBV7-9 to TRBJ1-2; D gene unclear. The CDR3 extends over 14 amino acids. V was cut by 3 bases and J by 2 bases, with 10 bases left in between. Germline CDR1 is SEHNR and CDR2 is FQNEAQ (reference sequence). CDR3 DNA sequence: TGTGCCAGCAGCTTTCAAGGGCCCAACTATGGCTACACCTTC. Translation: CASSFQGPNYGYTF.

For this clonotype: One base away lies a much larger clone, so this may be a sequencing read error. The chain carries TRBV6-5 and TRBJ2-7, with a tentative D call TRBD2 (5 bases). Germline CDR1 is MNHEY and CDR2 is SVGAGI. This CDR3 is built from 17 residues. The CDR3 nucleotides read TGTGTCAGCAGTTACTGGGGTCTTGGGCGGGCCTCCTACGAGCAGTACTTC. Translated, it gives CVSSYWGLGRASYEQYF.

This clonotype was detected a few times. This chain uses TRBV6-6 with TRBJ2-7; 12 bases agree with TRBD2. V lost 2 bases to trimming and J lost 11 bases; unmatched junction nucleotides: 4. This CDR3 comprises 13 residues. Germline CDR1 is MNHNY and CDR2 is SVGAGI (reference sequence). The CDR3 sequence: CASSYARTSGEYF. Here the CDR3 DNA reads TGTGCCAGCAGTTACGCCAGGACTAGCGGGGAGTACTTC.